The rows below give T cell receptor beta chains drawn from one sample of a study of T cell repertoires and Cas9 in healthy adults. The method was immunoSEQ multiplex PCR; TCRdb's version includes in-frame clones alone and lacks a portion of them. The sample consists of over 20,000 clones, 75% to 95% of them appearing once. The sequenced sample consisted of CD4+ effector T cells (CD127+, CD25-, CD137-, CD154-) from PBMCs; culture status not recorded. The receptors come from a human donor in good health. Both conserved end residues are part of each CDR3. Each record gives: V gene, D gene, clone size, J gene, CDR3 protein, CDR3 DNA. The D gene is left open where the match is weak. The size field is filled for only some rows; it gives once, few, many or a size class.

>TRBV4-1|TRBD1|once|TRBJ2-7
CASSSGIGQGAYEQYF
TGCGCCAGCAGCTCAGGAATTGGTCAGGGGGCATACGAGCAGTACTTC
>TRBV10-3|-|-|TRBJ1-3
CAISESLQANSGNTIYF
TGTGCCATCAGTGAGTCGTTACAGGCTAACTCTGGAAACACCATATATTTT
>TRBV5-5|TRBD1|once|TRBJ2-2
CASSPRTGSNTGELFF
TGTGCCAGCAGCCCTAGGACAGGGAGTAACACCGGGGAGCTGTTTTTT
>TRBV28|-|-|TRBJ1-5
CASSLTASNQPQHF
TGTGCCAGCAGTTTGACCGCGAGCAATCAGCCCCAGCATTTT
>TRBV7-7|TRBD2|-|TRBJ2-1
CASSTAGGRYNEQFF
TGTGCTAGCAGCACCGCGGGGGGGCGTTACAATGAGCAGTTCTTC
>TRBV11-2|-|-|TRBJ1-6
CASSLERIRSPLHF
TGTGCCAGCAGCTTAGAAAGGATCCGTTCACCCCTCCACTTT
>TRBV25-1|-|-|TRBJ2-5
CASPSGGGQETQYF
TGTGCCAGCCCCTCAGGAGGCGGCCAAGAGACCCAGTACTTC
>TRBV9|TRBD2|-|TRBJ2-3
CASSVGVGRGTDTQYF
TGTGCCAGCAGCGTAGGTGTCGGGAGGGGCACAGATACGCAGTATTTT
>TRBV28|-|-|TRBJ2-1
CASSTSSRDFYNEQFF
-
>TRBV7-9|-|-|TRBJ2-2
CASRTGELFF
TGTGCCAGCAGGACGGGGGAGCTGTTTTTT
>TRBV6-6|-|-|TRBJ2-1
CASSQRQTYNEQFF
TGTGCCAGCAGCCAGAGACAGACGTACAACGAGCAGTTCTTC
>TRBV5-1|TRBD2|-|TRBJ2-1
CASSFGAGDNEQFF
TGCGCCAGCAGCTTCGGCGCGGGAGACAATGAGCAGTTCTTC
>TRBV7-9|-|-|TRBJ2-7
CASSSGRRTYEQYF
TGTGCCAGCAGCTCCGGCAGGAGGACCTACGAGCAGTACTTC
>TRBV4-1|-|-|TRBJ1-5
CASSPRLEGGNNQPQHF
TGCGCCAGCAGCCCGAGGTTAGAGGGAGGGAACAATCAGCCCCAGCATTTT
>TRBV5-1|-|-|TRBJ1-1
CASSLSQGGNEAFF
TGCGCCAGCAGCTTATCACAGGGCGGCAATGAAGCTTTCTTT
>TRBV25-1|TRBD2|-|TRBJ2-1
CASSERGGSSYNEQFF
TGTGCCAGCAGTGAACGGGGCGGGAGCTCCTACAATGAGCAGTTCTTC
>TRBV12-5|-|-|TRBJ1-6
CASGLMGLGSPLHF
TGTGCTAGTGGTTTAATGGGGCTGGGATCACCCCTCCACTTT
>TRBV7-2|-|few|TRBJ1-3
CASSLEMESTIYF
TGTGCCAGCAGCTTAGAGATGGAAAGCACCATATATTTT
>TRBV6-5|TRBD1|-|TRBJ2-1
CASSAVTGLNEQFF
TGTGCCAGCAGTGCCGTGACAGGGTTGAATGAGCAGTTCTTC
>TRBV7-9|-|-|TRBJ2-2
CASSRGTGELFF
TGTGCCAGCAGCCGCGGCACCGGGGAGCTGTTTTTT
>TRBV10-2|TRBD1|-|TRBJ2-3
CASSGTGQGGHLTDTQYF
TGCGCCAGCAGTGGGACAGGGCAAGGCGGTCACCTCACAGATACGCAGTATTTT
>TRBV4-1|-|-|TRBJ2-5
CASSQIDRWETQYF
TGCGCCAGCAGCCAAATAGACAGGTGGGAGACCCAGTACTTC
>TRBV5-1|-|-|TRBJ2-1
CASSIRGDEQFF
TGCGCCAGCAGCATCAGGGGTGATGAGCAGTTCTTC